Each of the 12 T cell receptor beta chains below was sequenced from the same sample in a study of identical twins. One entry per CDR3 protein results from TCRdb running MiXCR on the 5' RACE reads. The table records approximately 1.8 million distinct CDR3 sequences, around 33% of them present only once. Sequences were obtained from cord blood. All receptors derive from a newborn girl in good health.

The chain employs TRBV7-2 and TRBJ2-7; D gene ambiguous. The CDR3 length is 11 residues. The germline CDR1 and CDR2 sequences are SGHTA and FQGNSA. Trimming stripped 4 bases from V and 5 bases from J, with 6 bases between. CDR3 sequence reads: CASSSYDEQYF. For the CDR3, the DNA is TGTGCCAGCAGCTCCTATGACGAGCAGTACTTC.

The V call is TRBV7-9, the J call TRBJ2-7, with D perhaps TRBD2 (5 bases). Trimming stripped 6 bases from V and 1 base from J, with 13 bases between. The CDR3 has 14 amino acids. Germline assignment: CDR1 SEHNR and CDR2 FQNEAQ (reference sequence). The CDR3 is CASSPKSGSYEQYF. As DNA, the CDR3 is TGTGCCAGCAGTCCTAAATCGGGGTCCTACGAGCAGTACTTC.

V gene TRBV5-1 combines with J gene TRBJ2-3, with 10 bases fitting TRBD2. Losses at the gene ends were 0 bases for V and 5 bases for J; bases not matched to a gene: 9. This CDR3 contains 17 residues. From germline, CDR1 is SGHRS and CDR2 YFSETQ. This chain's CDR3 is CASSLAGLAGVEDTQYF. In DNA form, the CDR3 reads TGCGCCAGCAGCTTGGCCGGGCTAGCGGGGGTTGAAGATACGCAGTATTTT.

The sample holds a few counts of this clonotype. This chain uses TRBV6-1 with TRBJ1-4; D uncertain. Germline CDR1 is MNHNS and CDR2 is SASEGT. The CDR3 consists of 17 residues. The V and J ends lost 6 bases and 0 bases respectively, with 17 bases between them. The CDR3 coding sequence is TGTGCCAGCAGCGGTCGGCCGACCGTCGCAACTAATGAAAAACTGTTTTTT. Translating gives CASSGRPTVATNEKLFF.

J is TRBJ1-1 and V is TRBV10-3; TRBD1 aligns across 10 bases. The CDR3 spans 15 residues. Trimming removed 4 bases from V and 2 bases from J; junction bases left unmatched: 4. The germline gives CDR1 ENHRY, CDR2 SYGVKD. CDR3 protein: CAISGRDRGNTEAFF. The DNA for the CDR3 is TGTGCCATCAGTGGACGGGACAGGGGAAACACTGAAGCTTTCTTT.

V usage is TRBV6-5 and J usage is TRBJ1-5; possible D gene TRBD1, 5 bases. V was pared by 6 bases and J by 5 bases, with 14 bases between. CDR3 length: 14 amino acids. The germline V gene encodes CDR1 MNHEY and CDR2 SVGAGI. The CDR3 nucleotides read TGTGCCAGCAGCTTGGGGACTGATTATCAGCCCCAGCATTTT. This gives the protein CASSLGTDYQPQHF.

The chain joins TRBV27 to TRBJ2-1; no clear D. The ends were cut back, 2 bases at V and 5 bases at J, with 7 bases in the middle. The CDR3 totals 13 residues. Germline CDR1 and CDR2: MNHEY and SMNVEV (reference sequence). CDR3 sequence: CASSLDQNNEQFF. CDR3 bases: TGTGCCAGCAGTTTAGACCAGAACAATGAGCAGTTCTTC.

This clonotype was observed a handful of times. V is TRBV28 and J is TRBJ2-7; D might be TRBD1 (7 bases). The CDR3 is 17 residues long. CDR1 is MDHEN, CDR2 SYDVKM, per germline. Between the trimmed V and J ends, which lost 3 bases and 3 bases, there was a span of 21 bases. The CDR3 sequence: CASSLVLGGTVFYEQYF. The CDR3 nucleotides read TGTGCCAGCAGTTTGGTCCTTGGGGGGACAGTTTTCTACGAGCAGTACTTC.

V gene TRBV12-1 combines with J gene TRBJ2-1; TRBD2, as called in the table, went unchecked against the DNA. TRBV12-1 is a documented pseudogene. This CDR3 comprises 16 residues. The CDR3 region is CASSFVSSGGVNEQFF. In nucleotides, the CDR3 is TGTGCCAGCAGCTTTGTATCTAGCGGGGGGGTTAATGAGCAGTTCTTC.

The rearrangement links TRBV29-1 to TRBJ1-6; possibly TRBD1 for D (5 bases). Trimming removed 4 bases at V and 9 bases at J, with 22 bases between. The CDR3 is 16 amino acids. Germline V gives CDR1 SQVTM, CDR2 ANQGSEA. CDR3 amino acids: CSVGPLRGEGSSPLHF. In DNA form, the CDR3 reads TGCAGCGTTGGTCCCCTGCGAGGGGAGGGTAGTTCACCCCTCCACTTT.

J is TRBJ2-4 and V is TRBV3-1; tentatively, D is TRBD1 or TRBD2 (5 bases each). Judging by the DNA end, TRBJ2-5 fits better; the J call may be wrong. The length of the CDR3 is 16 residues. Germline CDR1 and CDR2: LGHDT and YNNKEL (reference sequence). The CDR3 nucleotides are TGTGCCAGCAGCCAACATCCGTATGGGACGCCAGAGACCCAGTACTTC. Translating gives CASSQHPYGTPETQYF.

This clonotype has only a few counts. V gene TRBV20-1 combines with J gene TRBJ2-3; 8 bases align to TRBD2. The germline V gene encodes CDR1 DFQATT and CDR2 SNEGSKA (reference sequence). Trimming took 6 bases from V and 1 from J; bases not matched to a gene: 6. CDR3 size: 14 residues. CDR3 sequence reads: CSALSGSRTDTQYF. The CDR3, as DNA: TGCAGTGCCTTAAGCGGGAGCCGCACAGATACGCAGTATTTT.